This paragraph reports one T cell receptor (beta chain). Its antigen has not been determined. The record has no base qualities; no much larger clone is one base away. Explained via the paper, the time point label denotes: about 28 days (+/-7) after the second vaccine dose. AZD1222 recipients given second doses at about 4 weeks or at about 12 weeks were pooled, since spike-specific TCR depth and breadth were not found to differ between the two schedules. The vaccinee samples were drawn from two UK trials, COV001 and COV002, one of which was a single-blind randomized controlled phase 2/3 trial testing AZD1222 (ChAdOx1 nCoV-19) in healthy adults. For TCRbeta chain sequencing, PBMC samples were collected from trial participants at day 0 and at day 28 after the second dose. For this chain, trimming is 4 bases at the V end and 6 bases at the J end, and the number of junction bases without a gene match is 2. As encoded in the germline V gene (reference sequence), CDR1 is SEHNR while CDR2 is FQNEAQ. The CDR3 numbers 12 residues from cysteine through phenylalanine. The read is trimmed to its CDR3 DNA, 36 bases read in frame from base 1.

The CDR3 regions of human TCRbeta chains were subjected to immunosequencing. The original pipeline was this. TCRs in the repertoires were compared against a reference library of SARS-CoV-2-specific TCRs that had been generated with the MIRA antigen-specificity platform. Breadth meant the fraction of unique TCRs that were SARS-CoV-2-associated, whereas depth meant the fraction of total T cells that were SARS-CoV-2-associated. Each spike-specific TCR was assigned to its reactive spike region and to a CD4 or CD8 class using the MIRA data. Log10-transformed breadth and depth values were compared by one-way ANOVA with Sidak's multiple comparisons tests. TCRdb retrieved this table from immuneACCESS and kept in-frame rearrangements only. Not all clones are present; in checked studies, unresolved V genes account for under half, and no reason is known for the remainder. V and J calls and clone size are given by that table; D and trimming were obtained from the DNA. The sample table lists under 200,000 clones, about 92% of them with a count of one. 1.3% of the sample belongs to the ten largest clones.

The record originates from a study of T cell responses to AZD1222 COVID-19 vaccine (dated by TCRdb to about 2021). For context, the study as a whole: A total of 230 to 250 trial participants underwent TCR sequencing, of whom 200 to 220 received two doses of AZD1222 and about 26 received two doses of the MenACWY control vaccine. Trial participants were enrolled by age into 18-55, 56-69 and 70-plus year subgroups, with roughly 160, 29 and 62 TCR-sequenced participants respectively. What the research found in general, with its limitations: No day 14 peak-response samples were available, so repertoires were characterized only after the peak T cell response. Conclusions about previously exposed vaccinees were limited because only six AZD1222 recipients were SARS-CoV-2 seropositive at baseline. The whole spike protein was spanned by vaccine-associated CD4 TCRs, and dominant responses were seen in regions 160-218 and 743-854. Participants were mostly white British, with more females than males. The authors suggested clonal diversity may have been underestimated. After two AZD1222 doses, both the breadth and the depth of spike-specific TCRs were significantly higher than at day 0 and than in MenACWY recipients. In the small 56-69-year group, the increase in depth fell short of significance, most likely because of low power. Nearly half of unique spike-specific TCRs reportedly recognized epitopes outside regions mutated in the B.1.351 and B.1.1.7 variants.

This clonotype was sampled from an adult who received the AZD1222 COVID-19 vaccine. The material was peripheral blood, obtained 28 days after the second AZD1222 dose. The sequence is built from TRBV7-9 and TRBJ1-1, with 7 central nucleotides matching TRBD1. Here the CDR3 is given as CASSSGGSEAFF. The DNA reads as follows: TGTGCCAGCAGCTCAGGGGGGTCTGAAGCTTTCTTT.